This TCR beta chain was sequenced for a study of shared clonotypes between healthy human individuals. CDR1 is SGHRS, CDR2 YFSETQ, per germline. CDR3 length: 14 amino acids. The V end lost 4 bases, the J end lost 2 bases, and 13 bases lay between the germline ends. The table came from immunoSEQ multiplex PCR; TCRdb's copy has only in-frame clones and leaves some out. The sample yields approximately 2.3 million clones, about 92% seen once. Only one count was recorded for this clone. The sequenced sample consisted of naive CD4+ T cells from PBMCs. The sample's subset: CD45RA+ positively selected. This chain connects TRBV5-1 to TRBJ2-7; perhaps TRBD2 as D (5 bases). This clonotype originated in a man between 18 and 29 years old in good health. Some clones in this sample may be carry-over from other donors' samples. The CDR3 loop reads CASSPAGLPYEQYF. Written as DNA, the CDR3 is TGCGCCAGCAGCCCGGCAGGACTGCCCTACGAGCAGTACTTC.